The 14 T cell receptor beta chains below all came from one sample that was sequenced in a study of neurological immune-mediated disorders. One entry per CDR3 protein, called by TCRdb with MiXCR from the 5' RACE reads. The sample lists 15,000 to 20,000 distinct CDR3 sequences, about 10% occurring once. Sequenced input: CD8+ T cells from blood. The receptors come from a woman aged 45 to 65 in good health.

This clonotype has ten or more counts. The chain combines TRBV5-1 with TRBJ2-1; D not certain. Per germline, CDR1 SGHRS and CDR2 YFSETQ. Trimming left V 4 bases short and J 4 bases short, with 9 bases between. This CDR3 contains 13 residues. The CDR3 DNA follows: TGCGCCAGCAGCGCGCCGGGTTACAATGAGCAGTTCTTC. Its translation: CASSAPGYNEQFF.

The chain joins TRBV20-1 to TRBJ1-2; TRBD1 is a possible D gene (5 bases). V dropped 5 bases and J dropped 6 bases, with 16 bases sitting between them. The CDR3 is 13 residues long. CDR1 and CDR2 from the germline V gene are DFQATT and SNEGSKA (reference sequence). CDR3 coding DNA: TGCAGTGCTTATCGACGGGGGTCGGATGGCTACACCTTC. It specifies CSAYRRGSDGYTF.

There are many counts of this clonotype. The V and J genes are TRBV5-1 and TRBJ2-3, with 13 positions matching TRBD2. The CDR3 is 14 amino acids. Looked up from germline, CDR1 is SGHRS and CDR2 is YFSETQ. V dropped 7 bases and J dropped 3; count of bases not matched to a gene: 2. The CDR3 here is CASGLAGVTDTQYF. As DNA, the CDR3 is TGCGCCAGCGGACTAGCGGGGGTAACAGATACGCAGTATTTT.

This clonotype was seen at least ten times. CDR3 loop: CASSPRTGIKDMNTEAFF. DNA for the CDR3: TGTGCCAGCAGTCCCCGGACAGGGATCAAGGACATGAACACTGAAGCTTTCTTT. The genes are TRBV12-3 or TRBV12-4 and TRBJ1-1; 8 bases are shared with TRBD1. V trimming: 5 bases; J trimming: 0 bases; junction bases outside the gene matches: 14. There are 18 residues in the CDR3.

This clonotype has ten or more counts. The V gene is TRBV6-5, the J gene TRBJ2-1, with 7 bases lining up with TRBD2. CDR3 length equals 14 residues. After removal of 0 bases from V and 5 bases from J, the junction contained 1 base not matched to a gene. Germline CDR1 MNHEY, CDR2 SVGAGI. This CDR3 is CASSYSLADNEQFF. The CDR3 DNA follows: TGTGCCAGCAGTTACTCTCTAGCGGACAATGAGCAGTTCTTC.

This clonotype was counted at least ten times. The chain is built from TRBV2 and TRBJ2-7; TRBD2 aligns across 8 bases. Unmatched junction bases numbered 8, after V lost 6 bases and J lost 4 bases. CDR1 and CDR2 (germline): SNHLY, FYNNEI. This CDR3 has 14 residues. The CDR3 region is CASSGSGGPYEQYF. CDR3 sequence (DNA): TGTGCCAGCAGCGGAAGCGGGGGTCCTTACGAGCAGTACTTC.

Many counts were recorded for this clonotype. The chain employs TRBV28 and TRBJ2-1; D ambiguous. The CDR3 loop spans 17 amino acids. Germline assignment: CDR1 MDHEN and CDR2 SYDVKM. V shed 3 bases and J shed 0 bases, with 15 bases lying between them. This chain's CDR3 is CASSFQFSASSYNEQFF. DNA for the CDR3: TGTGCCAGCAGTTTTCAATTTTCAGCGAGCTCCTACAATGAGCAGTTCTTC.

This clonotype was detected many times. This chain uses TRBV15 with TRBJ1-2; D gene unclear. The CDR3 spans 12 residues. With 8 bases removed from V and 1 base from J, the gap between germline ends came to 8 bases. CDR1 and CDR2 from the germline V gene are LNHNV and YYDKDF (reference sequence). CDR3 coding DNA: TGTGCCACCTCCGACCGTAACTATGGCTACACCTTC. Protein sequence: CATSDRNYGYTF.

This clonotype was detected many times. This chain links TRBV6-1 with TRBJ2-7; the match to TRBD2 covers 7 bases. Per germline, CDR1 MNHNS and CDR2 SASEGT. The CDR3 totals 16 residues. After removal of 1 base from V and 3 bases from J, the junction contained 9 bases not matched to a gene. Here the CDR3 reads CASSEVLAALNYEQYF. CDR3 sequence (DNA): TGTGCCAGCAGTGAAGTTCTAGCGGCACTTAACTACGAGCAGTACTTC.

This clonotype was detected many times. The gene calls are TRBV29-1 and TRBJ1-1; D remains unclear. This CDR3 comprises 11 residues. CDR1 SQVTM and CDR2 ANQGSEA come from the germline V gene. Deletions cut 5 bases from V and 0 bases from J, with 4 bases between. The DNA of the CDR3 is TGCAGCGTTCCCCTGAACACTGAAGCTTTCTTT. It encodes CSVPLNTEAFF.

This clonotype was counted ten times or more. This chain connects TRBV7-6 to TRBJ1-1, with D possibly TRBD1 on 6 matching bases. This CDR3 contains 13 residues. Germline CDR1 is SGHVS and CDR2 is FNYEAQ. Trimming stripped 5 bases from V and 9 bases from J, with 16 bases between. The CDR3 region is CASSPTGIDQAFF. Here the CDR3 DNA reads TGTGCCAGCAGCCCCACAGGGATTGATCAAGCTTTCTTT.

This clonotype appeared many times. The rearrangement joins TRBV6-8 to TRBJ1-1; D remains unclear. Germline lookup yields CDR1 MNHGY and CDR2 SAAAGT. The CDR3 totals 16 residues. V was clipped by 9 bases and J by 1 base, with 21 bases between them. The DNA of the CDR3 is TGTGCCAGAACAAGTCGGAAGGGCAGGCAGAACACTGAAGCTTTCTTT. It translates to CARTSRKGRQNTEAFF.

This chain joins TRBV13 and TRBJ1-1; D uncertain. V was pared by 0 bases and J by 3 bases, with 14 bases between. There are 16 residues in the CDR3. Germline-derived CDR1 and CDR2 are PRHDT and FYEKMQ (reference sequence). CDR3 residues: CASSLGEVGRDTEAFF. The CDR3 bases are TGTGCCAGCAGCTTAGGAGAGGTGGGCCGGGACACTGAAGCTTTCTTT.

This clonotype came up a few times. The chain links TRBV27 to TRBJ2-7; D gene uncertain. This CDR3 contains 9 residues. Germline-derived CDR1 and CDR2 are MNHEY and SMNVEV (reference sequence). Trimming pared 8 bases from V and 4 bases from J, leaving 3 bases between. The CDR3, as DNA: TGTGCCAGCTGGTACGAGCAGTACTTC. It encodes CASWYEQYF.